A selection of T cell receptor beta chains follows, all from one sample in a study of T-cell reconstitution after alpha-beta-depleted transplantation in children. Each CDR3 protein gets one entry after TCRdb re-called the PCR reads with MiXCR. The top ten clones hold 29% of a sample with around 440,000 distinct CDR3 sequences, about a sixth of them seen once. The sequenced sample was PBMCs, mostly from graft donor cells, obtained 360 days after TCRalphabeta/CD19-depleted stem cell transplant. These receptors originate from a boy less than two years old who had a stem cell transplant for Wiskott-Aldrich syndrome, so the T cells may come from the graft donor. Both conserved end residues are part of each CDR3. Each record gives: V gene, D gene, clone size, J gene, CDR3 protein, CDR3 DNA. A D gene is named only where the DNA matches it firmly. Size values are once, few and many counts, or a class for expanded clones, and some rows have none.

TRBV27	NA	NA	TRBJ2-1	CASTSAGAGDNEQFF	TGTGCCAGCACCTCCGCAGGGGCGGGGGATAATGAGCAGTTCTTC
TRBV5-1	NA	NA	TRBJ2-6	CASRGGTGANVLTF	TGCGCCAGCAGAGGCGGGACGGGGGCCAACGTCCTGACTTTC
TRBV21-1	NA	few	TRBJ1-1	CASSKRGCTEAFF	TGTGCCAGCAGCAAGAGGGGTTGTACTGAAGCTTTCTTT
TRBV18	TRBD1	NA	TRBJ1-5	CASSPPGTGYQPQHF	TGTGCCAGCTCACCACCGGGGACAGGTTATCAGCCCCAGCATTTT
TRBV5-4	TRBD2	many	TRBJ2-1	CASSPGTINEQFF	TGTGCCAGCAGCCCCGGGACTATCAATGAGCAGTTCTTC
TRBV28	TRBD2	few	TRBJ2-3	CASSLLLAGGVTDTQYF	TGTGCCAGCAGTTTACTTCTAGCGGGGGGAGTCACAGATACGCAGTATTTT
TRBV11-1	TRBD1	NA	TRBJ2-4	CASSRPTGTGPYGLAKNIQYF	TGTGCCAGCAGCCGCCCGACCGGGACAGGCCCCTACGGGTTAGCCAAAAACATTCAGTACTTC
TRBV7-2	NA	few	TRBJ1-2	CASSRSTEGYTF	TGTGCCAGCAGCCGAAGTACGGAGGGCTACACCTTC
TRBV12-3/TRBV12-4	NA	few	TRBJ2-5	CASSLAAGQSMKYF	TGTGCCAGCAGTTTAGCCGCAGGACAGTCTATGAAGTACTTC
TRBV5-1	TRBD2	few	TRBJ2-3	CASSLDTVTSGGTDTQYF	TGCGCCAGCAGCCTCGACACCGTGACTAGCGGGGGCACAGATACGCAGTATTTT
TRBV7-6	NA	few	TRBJ2-1	CASSLRILSSYNEQFF	TGTGCCAGCAGCTTACGGATCTTAAGCTCCTACAATGAGCAGTTCTTC
TRBV3-1	TRBD2	many	TRBJ2-5	CASSQLAGEETQYF	TGTGCCAGCAGCCAACTAGCGGGGGAGGAGACCCAGTACTTC
TRBV12-3/TRBV12-4	TRBD1	NA	TRBJ2-2	CASTRGQGANTGELFF	TGTGCCAGCACCAGGGGGCAGGGGGCTAACACCGGGGAGCTGTTTTTT
TRBV28	NA	few	TRBJ2-7	CASSKGLGLSYEQYF	TGTGCCAGCAGCAAGGGACTGGGCCTCTCCTACGAGCAGTACTTC
TRBV20-1	NA	NA	TRBJ1-1	CSAQRPTEAFF	TGCAGTGCTCAGAGGCCCACTGAAGCTTTCTTT
TRBV11-2	NA	NA	TRBJ2-1	CASSLVAGRGRNEQFF	TGTGCCAGCAGCTTAGTGGCCGGCAGGGGAAGGAATGAGCAGTTCTTC
TRBV5-1	NA	NA	TRBJ2-3	CASSLAWQMEGARYF	TGCGCCAGCAGCTTGGCGTGGCAGATGGAGGGCGCCCGGTATTTT
TRBV2	TRBD1	NA	TRBJ2-4	CASSEGQGVHPKNIQYF	TGTGCCAGCAGTGAGGGACAGGGGGTTCATCCCAAAAACATTCAGTACTTC
TRBV20-1	NA	few	TRBJ2-3	CSAPDGSSTDTQYF	TGCAGTGCGCCGGACGGTTCGAGCACAGATACGCAGTATTTT
TRBV4-2	NA	few	TRBJ2-1	CASSQKRTRNEQFF	TGTGCCAGCAGCCAAAAAAGGACCCGCAATGAGCAGTTCTTC
TRBV29-1	TRBD2	few	TRBJ2-5	CSVAPGGGPETQYF	TGCAGCGTTGCCCCCGGGGGGGGGCCAGAGACCCAGTACTTC
TRBV4-1	NA	few	TRBJ1-5	CASSPGTEQPQHF	TGCGCCAGCAGCCCAGGGACTGAGCAGCCCCAGCATTTT
TRBV20-1	TRBD1	NA	TRBJ2-5	CSASGTGKGRETQYF	TGCAGTGCTTCTGGGACAGGCAAAGGTCGGGAGACCCAGTACTTC
TRBV28	TRBD1	few	TRBJ1-5	CASRTGGKSNQPQHF	TGTGCCAGCCGTACAGGGGGCAAGAGCAATCAGCCCCAGCATTTT
TRBV25-1	NA	few	TRBJ2-3	CASSGQARNTQYF	TGTGCCAGCAGTGGACAGGCTAGGAATACGCAGTATTTT
TRBV12-3/TRBV12-4	NA	few	TRBJ2-5	CASSLSAGRKTQYF	TGTGCCAGCAGTTTATCGGCGGGAAGGAAGACCCAGTACTTC
TRBV5-1	TRBD1	few	TRBJ1-1	CASTTGSAEAFF	TGCGCCAGCACGACAGGGAGCGCTGAAGCTTTCTTT
TRBV6-2/TRBV6-3	NA	NA	TRBJ2-1	CASSYLRYNEQFF	TGTGCCAGCAGTTACCTCCGCTACAATGAGCAGTTCTTC
TRBV2	NA	NA	TRBJ2-1	CASSGSLPRGHNEQFF	TGTGCCAGCAGTGGATCCCTCCCCAGGGGACACAATGAGCAGTTCTTC
TRBV20-1	NA	few	TRBJ1-1	CSVKSGNTEAFF	TGCAGTGTCAAGTCGGGGAACACTGAAGCTTTCTTT
TRBV9	NA	NA	TRBJ2-1	CASSVTSYGGFLLNEQFF	TGTGCCAGCAGCGTCACTTCCTACGGGGGCTTCCTACTGAATGAGCAGTTCTTC
TRBV5-1	NA	NA	TRBJ1-1	CASSLETAREAFF	TGCGCCAGCAGCTTGGAGACAGCCAGGGAAGCTTTCTTT
TRBV12-3/TRBV12-4	NA	many	TRBJ2-7	CASSTLWEQYF	TGTGCCAGCAGTACATTGTGGGAGCAGTACTTC
TRBV9	TRBD2	few	TRBJ2-3	CASSVGGIGTDTQYF	TGTGCCAGCAGCGTGGGAGGGATCGGCACAGATACGCAGTATTTT
TRBV24-1	TRBD1	once	TRBJ2-5	CATSDLSGTGGLETQYF	TGTGCCACCAGTGACCTATCTGGGACAGGGGGCTTGGAGACCCAGTACTTC
TRBV4-3	NA	few	TRBJ2-2	CASSPAGGELFF	TGCGCCAGCAGCCCAGCTGGCGGGGAGCTGTTTTTT
TRBV11-2	TRBD1	many	TRBJ2-7	CASSLDSLRDRGDYEQYF	TGTGCCAGCAGCTTAGATTCGCTTAGGGACAGGGGAGACTACGAGCAGTACTTC
TRBV12-3/TRBV12-4	TRBD1	many	TRBJ2-7	CASSFRDRTYEQYF	TGTGCCAGCAGTTTCCGGGACAGGACCTACGAGCAGTACTTC
TRBV20-1	TRBD2	NA	TRBJ2-1	CSATGGSYNEQFF	TGCAGTGCCACGGGGGGTTCCTACAATGAGCAGTTCTTC
TRBV7-2	NA	NA	TRBJ2-3	CASSSIWDTDTQYF	TGTGCCAGCAGCTCTATTTGGGACACAGATACGCAGTATTTT
TRBV21-1	NA	few	TRBJ2-1	CASSAPNEQFF	TGTGCCAGCAGCGCGCCCAATGAGCAGTTCTTC
TRBV4-1	NA	NA	TRBJ2-7	CASSQSVVVSYEQYF	TGCGCCAGCAGCCAATCGGTGGTGGTATCCTACGAGCAGTACTTC
TRBV29-1	TRBD2	NA	TRBJ2-3	CSVEASRAGRADTQYF	TGCAGCGTTGAAGCTTCTAGAGCCGGGAGGGCCGATACGCAGTATTTT
TRBV7-2	TRBD2	few	TRBJ2-7	CASSGTSASYEQYF	TGTGCCAGCTCCGGGACTAGCGCCTCCTACGAGCAGTACTTC
TRBV9	NA	many	TRBJ2-2	CASSVASTGELFF	TGTGCCAGCAGCGTAGCTAGCACCGGGGAGCTGTTTTTT